This TCR beta chain stems from a study of cytomegalovirus exposure and HLA in healthy donors. Donors in the study were healthy people who gave bone marrow. Nominally healthy donors provided the samples, though records likely missed some immune exposures. In this sample, this clone turned up once. Its antigen remains unidentified. PCR amplification relied on 60 Vbeta primers (plus 13 Jbeta primers). Data came from immunoSEQ multiplex PCR; TCRdb stores just in-frame clones and leaves some out. The table includes tens of thousands of clones, around three quarters detected once. Broader study findings: Looking again later, the authors saw that most CMV-associated TCR beta chains seemed HLA-restricted.

J lost 5 bases, V lost 4 bases, and 7 bases had no gene match. The CDR3 loop spans 15 amino acids. In germline, CDR1 is SGHTA, CDR2 FQGNSA. This chain joins TRBV7-2 and TRBJ2-7, with 11 bases matching TRBD2. The clonotype originates from a man in his forties or fifties in good health and CMV-seronegative. Sample: PBMCs. The CDR3 coding sequence is TGTGCCAGCAGCTCAATAGCGGGAGGGCGCCACGAGCAGTACTTC. This translates into CASSSIAGGRHEQYF.